Listed here are 20 T cell receptor beta chains from one sample, sequenced in a study of T cells in localized non-small cell lung cancer (dated by TCRdb to 2020 to 2022). Receptor amplification or capture employed the immunoSEQ multiplex PCR assay. The clones in this table, taken by TCRdb from immuneACCESS, are in-frame only. Not every clone is retained; where verified, under half of the shortfall comes from an unresolved V gene, and the cause of the rest is unknown. Here the sample has 50,000 to 65,000 clones; 80% to 90% occur a single time. Jointly, the top ten make up around 4.8% of the sample. The material was PBMCs, obtained before any cancer treatment. These TCRs come from a man between 40 and 70 years old with stage II lung adenocarcinoma.

This clone was seen a few times. The chain employs TRBV5-4 and TRBJ2-4; 8 nucleotides agree with TRBD1. CDR1 and CDR2 from the germline V gene are SGHNT and YYREEE (reference sequence). Losses at the gene ends were 2 bases for V and 5 bases for J; bases not matched to a gene: 9. CDR3 length: 16 amino acids. CDR3 nucleotides: TGTGCCAGCAGCTTCGAGACAGGGGTCACCGAAAACATTCAGTACTTC. Protein: CASSFETGVTENIQYF.

Only a few counts were recorded for this clone. The V call is TRBV12-5, the J call TRBJ2-1; TRBD2 agrees at 12 bases. Germline loops: CDR1 LGHNT, CDR2 FRNRAP. J was trimmed by 6 bases and V by 0 bases; bases with no gene match: 12. The CDR3 spans 19 residues. CDR3 protein: CASGLVPWTSGKDANEQFF. The CDR3 coding sequence is TGTGCTAGTGGTTTGGTACCGTGGACTAGCGGGAAGGATGCCAATGAGCAGTTCTTC.

The sample holds one count of this clone. The V and J genes are TRBV4-1 and TRBJ2-7; D call uncertain. This CDR3 is 13 amino acids long. CDR1 and CDR2 from the germline V gene are MGHRA and YSYEKL. V was shortened by 3 bases and J by 2 bases, with 8 bases between the two germline ends. The CDR3, as DNA: TGCGCCAGCAGCCAGGACGGACCCTACGAGCAGTACTTC. Its protein is CASSQDGPYEQYF.

The chain employs TRBV7-2 and TRBJ1-5; a possible D gene is TRBD1 (5 bases). The germline V gene has CDR1 SGHTA and CDR2 FQGNSA. V lost 3 bases, J lost 1 base, and 7 bases lay in between. This CDR3 is built from 14 residues. The chain's CDR3 is CASSFQGSNQPQHF. The CDR3 DNA follows: TGTGCCAGCAGCTTTCAGGGAAGCAATCAGCCCCAGCATTTT.

V and J are TRBV30 and TRBJ2-7; no clear D gene. The CDR3 has 13 amino acids. Germline values: CDR1 GTSNPN, CDR2 SVGIG (reference sequence). The germline V and J ends were trimmed by 2 bases and 7 bases, with 15 bases remaining between them. CDR3 DNA sequence: TGTGCCTGGAGTCCGGGTCACCTCGTGGAGCAGTACTTC. Residues: CAWSPGHLVEQYF.

V is TRBV7-9 and J is TRBJ2-5, with D possibly being TRBD1 (5 bases). V lost 0 bases to trimming and J lost 2 bases, with 13 bases between them. The CDR3 runs to 16 residues. In germline, CDR1 is SEHNR, CDR2 FQNEAQ (reference sequence). The CDR3 loop is CASSLAYGTGQETQYF. As DNA, the CDR3 is TGTGCCAGCAGCTTAGCGTATGGTACAGGACAAGAGACCCAGTACTTC. Complete variable domain (other parts from reference TRBV7-9 and TRBJ2-5): DTGVSQNPRHKITKRGQNVTFRCDPISEHNRLYWYRQTLGQGPEFLTYFQNEAQLEKSRLLSDRFSAERPKGSFSTLEIQRTEQGDSAMYLCASSLAYGTGQETQYFGPGTRLLVL.

This chain's CDR3 is CASSPASGSTYEQYF. DNA for the CDR3: TGTGCCAGCAGCCCGGCTAGCGGGAGTACTTACGAGCAGTACTTC. The chain is built from TRBV5-4 and TRBJ2-7; 10 bases line up with TRBD2. The trim removed 4 bases at V and 4 bases at J, leaving 8 bases unmatched. CDR1 SGHNT and CDR2 YYREEE come from the germline V gene (reference sequence). The CDR3 runs to 15 residues.

The CDR3 sequence: CASSVKGDTQYF. The CDR3, as DNA: TGCGCCAGCAGCGTGAAGGGAGATACGCAGTATTTT. V and J are TRBV5-1 and TRBJ2-3; D remains ambiguous. Trimming pared 4 bases from V and 5 bases from J, leaving 8 bases between. Looked up from germline, CDR1 is SGHRS and CDR2 is YFSETQ. CDR3 size: 12 residues.

V usage is TRBV4-3 and J usage is TRBJ1-1, with D possibly TRBD1 on 5 matching bases. Between the trimmed V and J ends, which lost 4 bases and 5 bases, there was a span of 11 bases. The CDR3 contains 13 residues. Germline V gene lookup returns CDR1 LGHNA and CDR2 YSLEER. In nucleotides, the CDR3 is TGCGCCAGCAGCCGTGTCGGGGGTACTGAAGCTTTCTTT. This codes for CASSRVGGTEAFF.

The chain is built from TRBV18 and TRBJ2-1, with 10 bases fitting TRBD2. Per germline, CDR1 KGHSH and CDR2 LQKENI. The ends lost 2 bases at V and 8 bases at J; junction bases unmatched: 3. This CDR3 contains 14 residues. As DNA, the CDR3 is TGTGCCAGCTCACCAGGAACTAGCGGGGATGAGCAGTTCTTC. Encoded protein: CASSPGTSGDEQFF. Full variable domain (remainder filled in from reference TRBV18 and TRBJ2-1): NAGVMQNPRHLVRRRGQEARLRCSPMKGHSHVYWYRQLPEEGLKFMVYLQKENIIDESGMPKERFSAEFPKEGPSILRIQQVVRGDSAAYFCASSPGTSGDEQFFGPGTRLTVL.

V usage is TRBV18 and J usage is TRBJ1-1; D remains unclear. V lost 3 bases and J lost 4, with 15 bases in between. The CDR3 runs to 15 residues. Germline V CDR1 and CDR2: KGHSH, LQKENI. As DNA, the CDR3 is TGTGCCAGCTCACCCCCTGGTAATTCGGGCACTGAAGCTTTCTTT. Protein sequence: CASSPPGNSGTEAFF.

The count of this clone is one. This chain joins TRBV19 and TRBJ2-3; TRBD2 is a possible D gene (5 bases). The CDR3 contains 13 residues. In germline, CDR1 is LNHDA, CDR2 SQIVND (reference sequence). V was trimmed by 5 bases and J by 3 bases, leaving 9 bases between them. CDR3 in DNA: TGTGCCAGTAGTGACGAGGGAACAGATACGCAGTATTTT. Its protein is CASSDEGTDTQYF.

The chain is built from TRBV5-8 and TRBJ2-2; TRBD1 or TRBD2 may be the D gene (6 bases each). This CDR3 has 16 residues. V lost 1 base to trimming and J lost 5 bases, with 15 bases between them. CDR1 and CDR2 from the germline V gene are SGHTS and YDEGEE. CDR3 residues: CASSLITRGPTGELFF. CDR3 coding DNA: TGTGCCAGCAGCTTGATTACCCGGGGGCCTACCGGGGAGCTGTTTTTT. Complete variable domain (other parts from reference TRBV5-8 and TRBJ2-2): EAGVTQSPTHLIKTRGQQATLRCSPISGHTSVYWYQQALGLGLQFLLWYDEGEERNRGNFPPRFSGRQFPNYSSELNVNALELEDSALYLCASSLITRGPTGELFFGEGSRLTVL.

The CDR3 nucleotides read TGTGCCAGCAGTGAACGGGGACGTAGCTATGGCTACACCTTC. Protein: CASSERGRSYGYTF. This chain connects TRBV2 to TRBJ1-2, with a weak D call TRBD1 (5 bases). V lost 2 bases to trimming and J lost 4 bases, with 11 bases between them. This CDR3 is built from 14 residues. CDR1 and CDR2 (germline): SNHLY, FYNNEI.

This chain uses TRBV2 with TRBJ1-5; the match to TRBD1 covers 8 bases. The trim removed 5 bases at V and 1 base at J, leaving 4 bases unmatched. This CDR3 contains 15 residues. Germline V gene sequence: CDR1 SNHLY, CDR2 FYNNEI. In DNA, the CDR3 is TGTGCCAGCAGTTACAGGGGGGGAAGCAATCAGCCCCAGCATTTT. This codes for CASSYRGGSNQPQHF.

V is TRBV30 and J is TRBJ1-1, with a tentative D call TRBD1 (5 bases). The germline gives CDR1 GTSNPN, CDR2 SVGIG (reference sequence). Trimming removed 6 bases at V and 6 bases at J, with 17 bases between. The CDR3 covers 13 residues. The CDR3 coding sequence is TGTGCCTGCTCCCGGGACCGGAGGGCTGAAGCTTTCTTT. Encoded protein: CACSRDRRAEAFF.

J is TRBJ1-1 and V is TRBV7-6, with no clear D. V was pared by 1 base and J by 1 base, with 7 bases between. The CDR3 runs 14 residues. Germline V gene sequence: CDR1 SGHVS, CDR2 FNYEAQ. Here the CDR3 reads CASSLGTQNTEAFF. DNA for the CDR3: TGTGCCAGCAGCTTAGGGACGCAGAACACTGAAGCTTTCTTT.

The rearrangement uses TRBV14 and TRBJ2-2; TRBD1 matches at 8 bases. This CDR3 region has 15 residues. Germline V gene data show CDR1 as SGHDN and CDR2 as FVKESK. V lost 4 bases and J lost 7; bases outside the gene matches: 8. CDR3 in DNA: TGTGCCAGCAGCCCGATCGACAGGGGCGTCGGGGAGCTGTTTTTT. Residues: CASSPIDRGVGELFF.

The chain joins TRBV5-1 to TRBJ2-7, with TRBD1 matching over 7 bases. V lost 2 bases, J lost 5 bases, and 7 bases stayed unmatched. CDR3 size: 14 residues. Germline V gene sequence: CDR1 SGHRS, CDR2 YFSETQ. Here the CDR3 DNA reads TGCGCCAGCAGCTTCGGACAGGTCGGGAACGAGCAGTACTTC. Its translation: CASSFGQVGNEQYF. Full variable domain (missing parts from reference TRBV5-1 and TRBJ2-7): KAGVTQTPRYLIKTRGQQVTLSCSPISGHRSVSWYQQTPGQGLQFLFEYFSETQRNKGNFPGRFSGRQFSNSRSEMNVSTLELGDSALYLCASSFGQVGNEQYFGPGTRLTVT.

This clone occurred a few times. The chain uses TRBV6-6 and TRBJ2-5, with unresolved D. CDR3 length: 14 residues. Germline CDR1 is MNHNY and CDR2 is SVGAGI (reference sequence). Trimming cost V 6 bases and J 4 bases, with 15 bases left between them. The CDR3: CASSLGVEVETQYF. Written as DNA, the CDR3 is TGTGCCAGCAGCCTAGGAGTCGAGGTAGAGACCCAGTACTTC.